Below, 10 T cell receptor beta chains from the same sample are listed, as sequenced in a study of control samples from healthy donors and cancer patients. TCRdb's table, derived via immunoSEQ multiplex PCR, lists solely in-frame clones and lacks some. The table includes roughly 130,000 clones, 88% detected once. Source material: blood. The receptors here all came from a man aged 50 to 59 in good health.

This clone was seen a single time. This chain uses TRBV11-2 with TRBJ2-3; weak D call: TRBD1 (6 bases). The CDR3 is 18 amino acids. Trimming left V 5 bases short and J 6 bases short, with 27 bases between. The germline V gene encodes CDR1 SGHAT and CDR2 FQNNGV. CDR3 region: CASSPPWGLGVWEDTQYF. As DNA, the CDR3 is TGTGCCAGCAGCCCCCCATGGGGGCTAGGTGTATGGGAGGATACGCAGTATTTT.

The genes are TRBV6-5 and TRBJ2-1; 7 bases map to TRBD1. Per germline, CDR1 MNHEY and CDR2 SVGAGI. V was pared by 9 bases and J by 9 bases, with 14 bases of the junction left unmatched. This CDR3 is 14 amino acids long. The DNA for the CDR3 is TGTGCCAGTTCAACAGGGGCGCGTTTATTTGAGCAGTTCTTC. Its translation: CASSTGARLFEQFF.

The CDR3 region is CASSPFGTKFSYEQYF. Written as DNA, the CDR3 is TGTGCCAGCTCCCCCTTTGGCACGAAATTCTCCTACGAGCAGTACTTC. The chain joins TRBV18 to TRBJ2-7; D is undetermined. Germline assignment: CDR1 KGHSH and CDR2 LQKENI. The germline V and J ends were trimmed by 6 bases and 0 bases, with 18 bases remaining between them. The CDR3 consists of 16 residues.

The rearrangement joins TRBV11-2 to TRBJ2-7; the D is unclear. Trimming removed 2 bases at V and 5 bases at J, with 16 bases between. The CDR3 is made up of 15 amino acids. The germline gives CDR1 SGHAT, CDR2 FQNNGV. CDR3 in DNA: TGTGCCAGCAGCTTATCGGCTAGTTTTCTCAACGAGCAGTACTTC. As protein: CASSLSASFLNEQYF.

V is TRBV12-5 and J is TRBJ1-3, with D unclear. Between the trimmed V and J ends, which lost 1 base and 8 bases, there was a span of 12 bases. The CDR3 covers 14 residues. Germline CDR1 is LGHNT and CDR2 is FRNRAP. The chain's CDR3 is CASGLGNEDDTIYF. For the CDR3, the DNA is TGTGCTAGTGGTTTGGGCAACGAGGACGACACCATATATTTT.

The chain uses TRBV5-1 and TRBJ1-1; 8 nucleotides line up with TRBD1. Losses at the gene ends were 1 base for V and 3 bases for J; bases not matched to a gene: 5. The CDR3 spans 15 residues. Germline V lookup: CDR1 SGHRS, CDR2 YFSETQ. The CDR3, as DNA: TGCGCCAGCAGCTTGTATGGACAGGGTGACACTGAAGCTTTCTTT. Translating it yields CASSLYGQGDTEAFF.

The chain carries TRBV13 and TRBJ1-4, with 10 bases that match TRBD1. J gave up 4 bases and V 1 base, and 3 bases lay outside the gene matches. The V gene's germline CDR1 is PRHDT and CDR2 FYEKMQ (reference sequence). CDR3 length: 16 residues. The CDR3 here is CASSLATGGFNEKLFF. The DNA of the CDR3 is TGTGCCAGCAGCTTAGCGACAGGGGGCTTTAATGAAAAACTGTTTTTT.

The rearrangement links TRBV6-5 to TRBJ2-5; TRBD1 agrees at 10 bases. The CDR3 loop spans 15 amino acids. The germline V gene encodes CDR1 MNHEY and CDR2 SVGAGI. With V trimmed by 4 bases and J by 4 bases, 6 bases remained unmatched. CDR3 sequence: CASSSTGTGVETQYF. DNA for the CDR3: TGTGCCAGCAGTTCTACCGGGACAGGGGTAGAGACCCAGTACTTC.

The chain employs TRBV24-1 and TRBJ2-3, with 8 bases identical to TRBD2. CDR3 size: 13 residues. Trimming removed 6 bases from V and 8 bases from J; junction bases left unmatched: 6. Germline-derived CDR1 and CDR2 are KGHDR and SFDVKD. CDR3: CATSSGRGATQYF. DNA for the CDR3: TGTGCCACCAGTTCCGGGCGGGGGGCTACGCAGTATTTT.

This clone came up once. The V call is TRBV18, the J call TRBJ1-6; D is unresolved. Trimming pared 6 bases from V and 2 bases from J, leaving 11 bases between. Germline V gene data show CDR1 as KGHSH and CDR2 as LQKENI. There are 15 residues in the CDR3. The CDR3 bases are TGTGCCAGCTCCTACGGCAGCACCTATAATTCACCCCTCCACTTT. Amino acids: CASSYGSTYNSPLHF.